These 19 T cell receptor beta chains were sequenced from one sample in a study of T cells in Graves' hyperthyroidism and ophthalmopathy. It was RNA transcripts that yielded the amplified TCR beta CDR3 regions. HTBI primers were employed in a first-round RT-PCR of the TCR CDR3. TCRdb re-called the multiplex PCR reads through MiXCR, storing one row per CDR3 protein. The data show about half a million distinct CDR3 sequences, with under 25% seen just once and about half held by the top ten. The sample comprised blood. All receptors derive from a woman in her 70s with Graves' ophthalmopathy.

This chain joins TRBV20-1 and TRBJ2-1; D call uncertain. Trimming left V 7 bases short and J 8 bases short, with 21 bases between. The CDR3 contains 14 residues. Germline-derived CDR1 and CDR2 are DFQATT and SNEGSKA (reference sequence). The CDR3 nucleotides read TGCAGTGGTCAGTCTATCTACAATTACGATGAGCAGTTCTTC. It encodes CSGQSIYNYDEQFF.

A few counts support this clonotype. The rearrangement links TRBV7-2 to TRBJ2-7, with 9 bases that match TRBD1. The V segment lost 0 bases and the J segment 3 bases; nucleotides outside the gene matches: 3. The V gene's germline CDR1 is SGHTA and CDR2 FQGNSA. The CDR3 is made up of 15 amino acids. The CDR3 sequence is CASSLAGQGLYEQYF. CDR3 nucleotide sequence: TGTGCCAGCAGCTTAGCGGGACAGGGTCTCTACGAGCAGTACTTC.

This clonotype was counted ten times or more. The chain recombines TRBV6-6 with TRBJ1-1, with D perhaps matching TRBD1 (6 bases). Between the trimmed V and J ends, which lost 0 bases and 0 bases, there was a span of 14 bases. The germline gives CDR1 MNHNY, CDR2 SVGAGI (reference sequence). This CDR3 region has 17 residues. CDR3 DNA: TGTGCCAGCAGTTACTCGAGGACAGAGCCAATGAACACTGAAGCTTTCTTT. The encoded protein is CASSYSRTEPMNTEAFF.

V gene TRBV28 combines with J gene TRBJ2-2; D gene unclear. V dropped 5 bases and J dropped 6 bases, with 7 bases sitting between them. The CDR3 totals 12 residues. Germline V gives CDR1 MDHEN, CDR2 SYDVKM. The CDR3, as DNA: TGTGCCAGCAGTCCTCCCCCCGGGGAGCTGTTTTTT. Protein sequence: CASSPPPGELFF. Full variable domain (remainder filled in from reference TRBV28 and TRBJ2-2): DVKVTQSSRYLVKRTGEKVFLECVQDMDHENMFWYRQDPGLGLRLIYFSYDVKMKEKGDIPEGYSVSREKKERFSLILESASTNQTSMYLCASSPPPGELFFGEGSRLTVL.

There are a few counts of this clonotype. The chain has TRBV9 and TRBJ2-3; 11 bases are a match to TRBD2. In germline, CDR1 is SGDLS, CDR2 YYNGEE. The ends lost 2 bases at V and 6 bases at J; junction bases unmatched: 17. The CDR3 length is 19 residues. In DNA form, the CDR3 reads TGTGCCAGCAGCGTCGGACTAGCGGGTGGAGGTAAAGTTTTGGATACGCAGTATTTT. This codes for CASSVGLAGGGKVLDTQYF.

The gene calls are TRBV5-6 and TRBJ2-1; D is unclear. The CDR3 sequence is 13 residues long. Germline V gene data show CDR1 as SGHDT and CDR2 as YYEEEE. Trimming shortened V by 3 bases and J by 8 bases, and 12 bases separated the two germline ends. The CDR3 DNA follows: TGTGCCAGCAGCTCCCCAGTGGCGCATGAGCAGTTCTTC. Amino acids: CASSSPVAHEQFF.

This chain joins TRBV12-3 or TRBV12-4 and TRBJ2-4; TRBD2 agrees at 9 bases. Trimming at V came to 4 bases and at J to 9 bases, leaving 10 bases not matched to a gene. This CDR3 has 15 residues. In DNA form, the CDR3 reads TGTGCCAGCAGTTCCCCCGGGACTAGCATTCGCATTCAGTACTTC. As protein: CASSSPGTSIRIQYF.

V usage is TRBV7-2 and J usage is TRBJ2-1, with TRBD2 identical over 10 bases. The germline V gene has CDR1 SGHTA and CDR2 FQGNSA. CDR3 length: 16 amino acids. J was trimmed by 2 bases and V by 5 bases; bases with no gene match: 6. The CDR3 DNA reads as TGTGCCAGCAGCAGCCTGACTAGCGGGCCCTACAATGAGCAGTTCTTC. It codes for CASSSLTSGPYNEQFF.

This clonotype has a count of ten or more. The chain carries TRBV6-2 or TRBV6-3 and TRBJ2-3; maybe TRBD1 (6 bases). This CDR3 has 14 amino acids. The germline V gene has CDR1 MNHEY and CDR2 SVGEGT. Trimming took off 7 bases at V and 2 bases at J, with 13 bases between the two ends. The chain's CDR3 is CASTGDRHTDTQYF. CDR3 DNA sequence: TGTGCCAGCACCGGCGACAGGCACACAGATACGCAGTATTTT.

V usage is TRBV9 and J usage is TRBJ1-1; D remains ambiguous. Trimming took off 4 bases at V and 6 bases at J, with 13 bases between the two ends. The CDR3 runs to 13 residues. The germline V gene has CDR1 SGDLS and CDR2 YYNGEE. CDR3: CASSHIPAAEAFF. In DNA form, the CDR3 reads TGTGCCAGCAGCCATATACCGGCTGCTGAAGCTTTCTTT.

J is TRBJ1-5 and V is TRBV6-1, with D possibly matching TRBD1 (5 bases). Trimming shortened V by 10 bases and J by 2 bases, and 18 bases separated the two germline ends. The CDR3 runs 15 residues. Germline V gives CDR1 MNHNS, CDR2 SASEGT. The CDR3 region has the DNA TGTGCCACACTTCGGGGCGGGCGAGGCAATCAGCCCCAGCATTTT. Translating it yields CATLRGGRGNQPQHF.

The chain recombines TRBV20-1 with TRBJ2-7; D ambiguous. The ends were cut back, 2 bases at V and 6 bases at J, with 11 bases in the middle. This CDR3 region has 12 residues. Germline V gene data show CDR1 as DFQATT and CDR2 as SNEGSKA (reference sequence). The CDR3 DNA reads TGCAGTGCTAGACGTCCCCCGGTCGAGCAGTACTTC. Protein sequence: CSARRPPVEQYF.

This clonotype was seen repeatedly, ten times or more. The chain joins TRBV3-1 to TRBJ1-1, with D unclear. The V gene lost 0 bases and the J gene lost 3 bases, with 8 bases spanning the gap. The germline CDR1 and CDR2 sequences are LGHDT and YNNKEL (reference sequence). The CDR3 length is 14 residues. Here the CDR3 reads CASSQDNGDTEAFF. CDR3 DNA sequence: TGTGCCAGCAGCCAAGATAACGGGGACACTGAAGCTTTCTTT.

V usage is TRBV5-5 and J usage is TRBJ1-5, with 9 bases identical to TRBD1. There are 16 residues in the CDR3. Germline CDR1 reads SGHKS; CDR2 reads YYEKEE (reference sequence). Losses at the gene ends were 7 bases for V and 2 bases for J; bases not matched to a gene: 10. For the CDR3, the DNA is TGTGCCAGCTCTCAACAGGGGGCGTTTGGCAATCAGCCCCAGCATTTT. It translates to CASSQQGAFGNQPQHF.

This clonotype was seen at least ten times. V usage is TRBV12-3 or TRBV12-4 and J usage is TRBJ2-2; D is ambiguous. V was trimmed by 6 bases and J by 6 bases, leaving 17 bases between them. The CDR3 extends over 15 amino acids. DNA for the CDR3: TGTGCCAGCAGCCCTCCGGTCCCACGCGCCGGGGAGCTGTTTTTT. Its translation is CASSPPVPRAGELFF.

The rearrangement joins TRBV7-2 to TRBJ2-5; D is uncertain. Germline assignment: CDR1 SGHTA and CDR2 FQGNSA. CDR3 length: 16 residues. V was pared by 1 base and J by 1 base, with 13 bases between. Written as DNA, the CDR3 is TGTGCCAGCAGCTTAGGTTCTAACATACCCCAAGAGACCCAGTACTTC. This gives the protein CASSLGSNIPQETQYF. The full variable domain, completed using reference TRBV7-2 and TRBJ2-5, is GAGVSQSPSNKVTEKGKDVELRCDPISGHTALYWYRQSLGQGLEFLIYFQGNSAPDKSGLPSDRFSAERTGGSVSTLTIQRTQQEDSAVYLCASSLGSNIPQETQYFGPGTRLLVL.

This rearrangement joins TRBV9 to TRBJ2-3; TRBD2 matches 15 bases. The CDR3 totals 17 residues. From germline, CDR1 is SGDLS and CDR2 YYNGEE. V trimming: 1 base; J trimming: 5 bases; junction bases outside the gene matches: 5. The CDR3 nucleotides read TGTGCCAGCAGCGTATGGGGACTAGCGGGAGGAGGAGATACGCAGTATTTT. It encodes CASSVWGLAGGGDTQYF.

The chain combines TRBV10-2 with TRBJ1-1, with a weak D call TRBD1 (6 bases). CDR1 and CDR2 from the germline V gene are WSHSY and SAAADI. This CDR3 has 15 amino acids. V was shortened by 0 bases and J by 0 bases, with 8 bases between the two germline ends. CDR3 protein: CASSESRGLNTEAFF. Here the CDR3 DNA reads TGCGCCAGCAGTGAGTCTCGGGGGCTGAACACTGAAGCTTTCTTT.

This clonotype showed up many times. The chain couples TRBV7-2 to TRBJ2-7; TRBD2 might be the D (6 bases). Germline CDR1 is SGHTA and CDR2 is FQGNSA. The CDR3 runs 13 residues. V was pared by 6 bases and J by 2 bases, with 11 bases between. The CDR3: CASRPTGAYEQYF. In nucleotides, the CDR3 is TGTGCCAGCAGACCTACGGGAGCCTACGAGCAGTACTTC.